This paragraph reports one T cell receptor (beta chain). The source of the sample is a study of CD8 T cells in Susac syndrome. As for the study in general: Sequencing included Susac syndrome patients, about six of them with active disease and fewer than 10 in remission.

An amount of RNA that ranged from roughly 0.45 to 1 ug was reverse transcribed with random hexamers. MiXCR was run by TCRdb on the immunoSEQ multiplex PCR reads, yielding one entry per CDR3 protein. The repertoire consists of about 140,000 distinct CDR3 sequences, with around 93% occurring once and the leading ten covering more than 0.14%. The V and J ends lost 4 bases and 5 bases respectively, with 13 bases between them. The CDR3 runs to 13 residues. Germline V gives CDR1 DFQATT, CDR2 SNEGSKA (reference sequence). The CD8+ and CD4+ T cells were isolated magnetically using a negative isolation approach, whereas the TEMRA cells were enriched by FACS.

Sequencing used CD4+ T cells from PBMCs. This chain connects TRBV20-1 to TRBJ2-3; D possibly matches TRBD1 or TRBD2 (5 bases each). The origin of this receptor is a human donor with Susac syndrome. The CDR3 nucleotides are TGCAGTGCTACGACTTTGGGGGAAGATACGCAGTATTTT. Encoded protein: CSATTLGEDTQYF.